The source of this TCR beta chain is a study of blood T cell repertoires in COVID-19. For the study at large: Sites across the United States, Italy and Spain contributed samples from acute and convalescent COVID-19.

Sequencing was performed with immunoSEQ multiplex PCR; in TCRdb, only in-frame clones are kept and a portion is missing. Of about 230,000 clones listed, over 65% were seen once; the top ten hold around 2.5%. The CDR3 consists of 12 residues. V trimming: 5 bases; J trimming: 9 bases; junction bases outside the gene matches: 6. Germline loops: CDR1 GTSNPN, CDR2 SVGIG (reference sequence). The J gene is TRBJ1-2, the V gene TRBV30; 10 positions agree with TRBD1. Material for sequencing was peripheral blood. This TCR was recovered from a woman in her 70s with active or convalescent COVID-19. CDR3 nucleotides: TGTGCCTGGGTCCGGGACAGGGGCCGCTACACCTTC. It is translated as CAWVRDRGRYTF. Full variable domain (rest looked up from reference TRBV30 and TRBJ1-2): SQTIHQWPATLVQPVGSPLSLECTVEGTSNPNLYWYRQAAGRGLQLLFYSVGIGQISSEVPQNLSASRPQDRQFILSSKKLLLSDSGFYLCAWVRDRGRYTFGSGTRLTVV.